This TCR beta chain derives from a study of T cell responses to AZD1222 COVID-19 vaccine. TCRdb's table, derived via immunoSEQ multiplex PCR, lists solely in-frame clones and lacks some. The table includes more than 90,000 clones, more than 75% detected once. The CDR3 has 15 amino acids. Per germline, CDR1 MNHEY and CDR2 SMNVEV (reference sequence). The V and J ends lost 2 bases and 3 bases, in that order; junction bases with no gene match: 2. The rearrangement uses TRBV27 and TRBJ1-5; 9 bases are a match to TRBD1. The material sequenced was peripheral blood, taken 28 days after the second AZD1222 dose. The receptor was derived from an adult who received the AZD1222 COVID-19 vaccine. The CDR3 spells CASSLGTGNNQPQHF. CDR3 nucleotides: TGTGCCAGCAGTTTAGGGACAGGGAACAATCAGCCCCAGCATTTT.